This entry describes one TCR beta chain. Its antigen is unidentified. With V trimmed by 0 bases and J by 2 bases, 17 bases remained unmatched. Germline CDR1 and CDR2: MNHEY and SVGEGT. The CDR3 is 20 residues long. The data are from a study of T cell responses to AZD1222 COVID-19 vaccine. Study outcomes and limitations: All repertoire sampling was performed exclusively after the peak T cell response.

The table came from immunoSEQ multiplex PCR; TCRdb's copy has only in-frame clones and leaves some out. Found here are 100,000 to 150,000 clones, approximately 85% of them singletons; the top ten hold 5% to 7%. The origin of this receptor is an adult in good health. This chain joins TRBV6-2 or TRBV6-3 and TRBJ2-3; TRBD2 matches 7 bases. The sequencing used peripheral blood, collected on day 0 of AZD1222 vaccination. As DNA, the CDR3 is TGTGCCAGCAGTTACTCACACCCCCTCAGCGGGGAGGACCCCACAGATACGCAGTATTTT. It translates to CASSYSHPLSGEDPTDTQYF.